These T cell receptor beta chains were read from a single sample in a study of T cells in Graves' hyperthyroidism and ophthalmopathy. TCRdb independently ran MiXCR on the multiplex PCR reads; one entry per CDR3 protein. The data show a few hundred thousand distinct CDR3 sequences, with 15% seen just once and approximately 30% held by the top ten. Sequencing was done on a sample of blood. The receptor set was obtained from a woman in her twenties or thirties with Graves' hyperthyroidism. Each CDR3 is given with its conserved first and last residue. The D gene is left open where the match is weak. Not all rows give a size; the values are once, few, many and, for expanded clones, a class.

TRBJ2-1 TRBD1 TRBV5-5 many TGTGCCAGCAGCGTAGACAGGGACAATGAGCAGTTCTTC CASSVDRDNEQFF
TRBJ2-7 TRBD2 TRBV20-1 many TGCAGTGCTATGGCGGGAGGGCCTAAGTCCGAGCAGTACTTC CSAMAGGPKSEQYF
TRBJ2-5 - TRBV20-1 many TGCAGTGCTAGAGCGGGCGTGCTAGAGACCCAGTACTTC CSARAGVLETQYF
TRBJ1-5 - TRBV6-5 many TGTGCCAGCAGTTATTCGAGGCCCGGGGATAGCAATCAGCCCCAGCATTTT CASSYSRPGDSNQPQHF
TRBJ2-3 - TRBV3-1 many TGTGCCAGCAGCCAAGTAATGGTGCTATCCTCAGATACGCAGTATTTT CASSQVMVLSSDTQYF
TRBJ2-4 - TRBV5-1 - TGCGCCAGCAGCTTGGGGGACACTTTTAATCCCAAAAACATTCAGTACTTC CASSLGDTFNPKNIQYF
TRBJ2-1 - TRBV19 - TGTGCCAGTACCCTCGGTGACAGCGAGCAGTTCTTC CASTLGDSEQFF
TRBJ2-2 TRBD1 TRBV12-3/TRBV12-4 few TGTGCCAGCAGTTTTGGACAGGCCGGGGAGCTGTTTTTT CASSFGQAGELFF
TRBJ1-1 - TRBV25-1 - TGTGCCAGCAGTGAATATAGGGGGTTGAACACTGAAGCTTTCTTT CASSEYRGLNTEAFF
TRBJ2-7 TRBD2 TRBV28 many TGTGCCAGCAGTACACGACTAGCGCCTACCTACGAGCAGTACTTC CASSTRLAPTYEQYF